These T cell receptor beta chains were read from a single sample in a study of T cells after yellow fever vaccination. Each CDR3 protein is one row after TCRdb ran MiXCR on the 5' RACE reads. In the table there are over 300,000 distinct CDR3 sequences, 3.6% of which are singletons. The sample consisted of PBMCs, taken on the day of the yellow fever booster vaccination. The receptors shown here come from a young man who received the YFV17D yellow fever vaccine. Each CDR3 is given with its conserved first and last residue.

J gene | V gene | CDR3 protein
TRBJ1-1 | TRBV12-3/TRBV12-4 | CASSFGGVSTEAFF
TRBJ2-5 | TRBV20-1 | CSAPLAGGLETQYF
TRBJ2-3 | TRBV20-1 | CSASISIADTQYF
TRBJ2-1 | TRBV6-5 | CASSPTRISNEQFF
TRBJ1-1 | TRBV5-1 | CASSLDDWGTEAFF
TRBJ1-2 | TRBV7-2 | CASSLAATRANYGYTF
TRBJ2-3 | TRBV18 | CASSPGGGAVTQYF
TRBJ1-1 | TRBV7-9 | CASSLRLFGQMNTEAFF
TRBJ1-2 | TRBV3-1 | CASSRDRGSGYTF
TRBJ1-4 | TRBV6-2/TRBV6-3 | CASSPDRPGGKLFF
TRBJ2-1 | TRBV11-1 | CASSSPRPGTDLAGTYNEQFF
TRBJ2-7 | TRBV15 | CATSRDTLAGAGEQYF
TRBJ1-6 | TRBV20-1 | CSAENRDSEYNSPLHF
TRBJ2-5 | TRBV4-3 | CASSQDVPGASETQYF
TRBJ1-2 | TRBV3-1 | CASSHLGQTYGYTF
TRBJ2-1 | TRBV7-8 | CASSWVRWDSYNEQFF
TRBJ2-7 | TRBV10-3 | CAISGDTTYEQYF